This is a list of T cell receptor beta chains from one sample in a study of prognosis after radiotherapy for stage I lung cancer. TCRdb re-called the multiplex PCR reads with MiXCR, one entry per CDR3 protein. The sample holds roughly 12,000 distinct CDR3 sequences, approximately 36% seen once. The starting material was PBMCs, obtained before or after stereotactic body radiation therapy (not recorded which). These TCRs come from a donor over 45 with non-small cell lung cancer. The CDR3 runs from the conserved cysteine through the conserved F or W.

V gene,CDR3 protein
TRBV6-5,CASSYSWTLNTEAFF
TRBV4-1,CASSRTNSYNEQFF
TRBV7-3,CASSLSSASLGTEAFF
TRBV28,CASNFDRGSYEQYF
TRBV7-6,CASSNRDTNTGELFF
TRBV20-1,CSARAGVREMSEQYF
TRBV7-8,CASSIGTGGYQPQHF
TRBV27,CASSLTRLTDTQYF
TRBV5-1,CASSFTGTDTQYF
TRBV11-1,CASSRPGTGAQRPGELFF
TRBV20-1,CSAEGWSNEQFF
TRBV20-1,CSARNPGHAVGGYTF
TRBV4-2,CASNPGKSYNEQFF
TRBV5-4,CASSLDRIMNTEAFF
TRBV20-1,CSARRRRGGHTEAFF
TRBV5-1,CASTPTGAVNQPQHF
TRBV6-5,CASSYSSGCSVNTIYF
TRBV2,CASRRTGLGYDQYF
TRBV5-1,CASSLATGYEQYF
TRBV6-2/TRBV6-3,CASSYRTGEKPLHF
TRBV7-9,CASSWQGNNYGYTF
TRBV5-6,CASSFGLFSGNTIYF
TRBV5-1,CASSSDRGVSYEQYF
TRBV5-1,CASSLAGDSYEQYF
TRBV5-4,CASSPRTSGVGDTQYF
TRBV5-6,CASSKDKYTQYF
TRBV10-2,CASGEAGRGAYEQYF
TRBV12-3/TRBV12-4,CASSFSRGGLNTGELFF
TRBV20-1,CSARDQVRSLEQFF
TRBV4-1,CASSQDYYNEQFF
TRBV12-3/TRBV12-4,CASSGRIRATRYNEQFF
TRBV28,CASSPTSTDTQYF
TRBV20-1,CSAFDRVGNQPQHF
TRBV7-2,CAIRRTVGGGAFF
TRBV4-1,CASSRTSGASSNEQFF
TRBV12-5,CASGPWGSNQPQHF
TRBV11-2,CASSLFQEQYF
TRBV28,CASSRELAGVTEQYF
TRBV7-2,CASSINRGGNTEAFF
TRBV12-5,CASGPGTGNSPLHF
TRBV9,CASSVATSGGWETQYF